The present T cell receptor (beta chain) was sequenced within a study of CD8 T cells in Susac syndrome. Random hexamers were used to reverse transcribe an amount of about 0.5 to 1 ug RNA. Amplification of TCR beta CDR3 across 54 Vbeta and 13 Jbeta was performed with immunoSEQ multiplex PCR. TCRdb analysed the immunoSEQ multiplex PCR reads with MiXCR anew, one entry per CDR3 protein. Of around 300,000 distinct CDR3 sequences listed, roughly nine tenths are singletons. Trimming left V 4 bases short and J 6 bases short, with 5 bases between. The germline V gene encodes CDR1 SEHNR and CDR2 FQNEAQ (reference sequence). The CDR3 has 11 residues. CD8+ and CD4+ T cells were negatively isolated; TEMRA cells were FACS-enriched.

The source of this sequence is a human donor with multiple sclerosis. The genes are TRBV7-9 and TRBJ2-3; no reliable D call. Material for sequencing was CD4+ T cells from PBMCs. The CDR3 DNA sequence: TGTGCCAGCAGCTCCGTGGATACGCAGTATTTT. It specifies CASSSVDTQYF. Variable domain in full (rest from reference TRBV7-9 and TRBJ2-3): DTGVSQNPRHKITKRGQNVTFRCDPISEHNRLYWYRQTLGQGPEFLTYFQNEAQLEKSRLLSDRFSAERPKGSFSTLEIQRTEQGDSAMYLCASSSVDTQYFGPGTRLTVL.